The 18 T cell receptor beta chains given below trace back to one sample, sequenced in a study of blood T cell repertoires in COVID-19. Using immunoSEQ multiplex PCR, the repertoire was profiled, and TCRdb retains in-frame clones only, with some absent. The sample holds around 99,000 clones; 85% to 90% are singletons and the top ten take around 1.1%. Sequenced input: peripheral blood. These receptor sequences come from a human donor in a cohort sampled during active COVID-19.

By share, this clone counts as medium-sized. Germline is not matched at one junction end, which may reflect a read error. CDR3 coding DNA: TGCGCCAGCAGGCAAGTGGGGGGGGCGATTATGAATTCACCCCTCCACTTT. Translated, it gives CASRQVGGAIMNSPLHF. This sequence joins TRBV4-1 and TRBJ1-6; tentative D call: TRBD1 (6 bases). The CDR3 runs to 17 residues. Per germline, CDR1 MGHRA and CDR2 YSYEKL.

The V call is TRBV5-1, the J call TRBJ1-5, with 7 positions matching TRBD1. V was pared by 3 bases and J by 5 bases, with 17 bases of the junction left unmatched. Germline V gene sequence: CDR1 SGHRS, CDR2 YFSETQ. This CDR3 is built from 18 residues. CDR3 in amino acids: CASSSRRQGYRFDQPQHF. Written as DNA, the CDR3 is TGCGCCAGCAGCTCCCGAAGACAGGGCTATAGGTTCGATCAGCCCCAGCATTTT.

The rearrangement links TRBV4-2 to TRBJ1-4; perhaps TRBD1 as D (5 bases). The CDR3 sequence is 16 residues long. From germline, CDR1 is LGHNA and CDR2 YNFKEQ. V lost 2 bases, J lost 8 bases, and 18 bases lay in between. The CDR3 is CASSQSLGVEKEKLFF. The CDR3 DNA is TGTGCCAGCAGCCAATCCCTAGGGGTGGAGAAAGAAAAACTGTTTTTT.

A remark on this clone: Sequence at one end of the junction differs from germline and may be a read error. This chain uses TRBV19 with TRBJ2-1, with 8 bases matching TRBD2. From germline, CDR1 is LNHDA and CDR2 SQIVND (reference sequence). The CDR3 loop spans 18 amino acids. This CDR3 is CASSIGLQRTSSHNEQFF. The DNA for the CDR3 is TGTGCCAGTAGTATAGGACTCCAGAGGACTAGCTCCCACAATGAGCAGTTCTTC.

V is TRBV19 and J is TRBJ1-5; D not certain. Germline V CDR1 and CDR2: LNHDA, SQIVND (reference sequence). Trimming pared 3 bases from V and 7 bases from J, leaving 16 bases between. The CDR3 contains 15 residues. The CDR3 DNA reads TGTGCCAGTAGTATCGAATTAGACACGGGGCAGCCCCAGCATTTT. Translation gives CASSIELDTGQPQHF.

CDR3 in amino acids: CASNWAPGTEAFF. In DNA form, the CDR3 reads TGTGCCAGTAATTGGGCTCCGGGAACTGAAGCTTTCTTT. The chain employs TRBV19 and TRBJ1-1; D remains ambiguous. This CDR3 contains 13 residues. Germline-derived CDR1 and CDR2 are LNHDA and SQIVND (reference sequence). V was pared by 7 bases and J by 5 bases, with 14 bases between.

The chain couples TRBV5-4 to TRBJ1-6; 11 bases line up with TRBD1. The CDR3 totals 15 residues. The V gene end was trimmed by 3 bases and the J gene end by 9 bases; junction bases not matched to a gene: 5. Germline V gene data show CDR1 as SGHNT and CDR2 as YYREEE (reference sequence). The CDR3 DNA is TGTGCCAGCAGCTCTTCCGGGACAGGGGGTTCACCCCTCCACTTT. Translating gives CASSSSGTGGSPLHF.

This clone was picked up one time. The rearrangement joins TRBV29-1 to TRBJ2-7, with 9 bases aligning to TRBD1. The CDR3 covers 14 residues. The V and J ends lost 4 bases and 0 bases, in that order; junction bases with no gene match: 4. Germline CDR1 and CDR2: SQVTM and ANQGSEA. CDR3 DNA: TGCAGCGTTGTGTGGGACAGGGACTCCTACGAGCAGTACTTC. Translated, it gives CSVVWDRDSYEQYF.

V is TRBV5-1 and J is TRBJ2-7; 7 bases agree with TRBD2. Germline CDR1 SGHRS, CDR2 YFSETQ. J gave up 6 bases and V 7 bases, and 10 bases lay outside the gene matches. The CDR3 runs 13 residues. The CDR3, as DNA: TGCGCCAGCGGGGAGGGGCCGCGAAGCGAGCAGTACTTC. Its translation is CASGEGPRSEQYF. Filled out from reference TRBV5-1 and TRBJ2-7, the complete variable domain reads KAGVTQTPRYLIKTRGQQVTLSCSPISGHRSVSWYQQTPGQGLQFLFEYFSETQRNKGNFPGRFSGRQFSNSRSEMNVSTLELGDSALYLCASGEGPRSEQYFGPGTRLTVT.

The gene calls are TRBV5-6 and TRBJ2-4; 8 bases align to TRBD1. This CDR3 has 15 residues. V lost 3 bases and J lost 3; bases outside the gene matches: 5. CDR1 is SGHDT, CDR2 YYEEEE, per germline. The CDR3 protein is CASSSLQGDKNIQYF. The DNA of the CDR3 is TGTGCCAGCAGCTCCTTACAGGGGGACAAAAACATTCAGTACTTC.

The chain recombines TRBV19 with TRBJ2-7; 13 nucleotides match TRBD2. The CDR3 is made up of 18 amino acids. The germline V gene has CDR1 LNHDA and CDR2 SQIVND (reference sequence). V shed 6 bases and J 1 base; nucleotides not matched to a gene: 12. As DNA, the CDR3 is TGTGCCAGTAGGACCAAGTCCGGGACTAGCGGGGAGTCCTACGAGCAGTACTTC. Translated: CASRTKSGTSGESYEQYF.

This clone was counted a few times. DNA of the CDR3: TGTGCCAGCAGCTTAGAAATTGGCAAACCTGAAGCTTTCTTT. Encoded protein: CASSLEIGKPEAFF. The rearrangement links TRBV7-2 to TRBJ1-1, with D hard to call. The CDR3 totals 14 residues. V was clipped by 1 base and J by 6 bases, with 12 bases between them. Germline assignment: CDR1 SGHTA and CDR2 FQGNSA.

Only a few counts were recorded for this clone. This chain connects TRBV5-5 to TRBJ2-2; 7 nucleotides match TRBD2. V lost 4 bases, J lost 3 bases, and 6 bases stayed unmatched. CDR1 SGHKS and CDR2 YYEKEE come from the germline V gene (reference sequence). CDR3 length equals 15 residues. This CDR3 reads CASSPRGDHTGELFF. The CDR3 region has the DNA TGTGCCAGCAGCCCCCGGGGGGACCACACCGGGGAGCTGTTTTTT.

The chain couples TRBV27 to TRBJ2-7; 9 bases are a match to TRBD2. In germline, CDR1 is MNHEY, CDR2 SMNVEV (reference sequence). The length of the CDR3 is 16 residues. V was pared by 5 bases and J by 3 bases, with 11 bases of the junction left unmatched. The CDR3 DNA follows: TGTGCCAGCAGTCTCACTGCCGGGACTAGCCTCTACGAGCAGTACTTC. Translated: CASSLTAGTSLYEQYF.

The chain links TRBV9 to TRBJ2-7, with 7 bases identical to TRBD2. Germline-derived CDR1 and CDR2 are SGDLS and YYNGEE. This CDR3 has 13 residues. The trim removed 4 bases at V and 3 bases at J, leaving 4 bases unmatched. CDR3 amino acids: CASSPWGGYEQYF. CDR3 nucleotide sequence: TGTGCCAGCAGCCCCTGGGGGGGCTACGAGCAGTACTTC.

The chain is built from TRBV24-1 and TRBJ1-5; D is ambiguous. The CDR3 spans 13 residues. Trimming stripped 3 bases from V and 6 bases from J, with 8 bases between. The germline V gene has CDR1 KGHDR and CDR2 SFDVKD. The CDR3 region has the DNA TGTGCCACCAGTGATAGGGCGGGTCAGCCCCAGCATTTT. This gives the protein CATSDRAGQPQHF.

The gene calls are TRBV9 and TRBJ2-3, with TRBD2 matching 9 bases. Germline values: CDR1 SGDLS, CDR2 YYNGEE. The CDR3 is 18 residues long. Losses at the gene ends were 0 bases for V and 0 bases for J; bases not matched to a gene: 8. The CDR3 nucleotides read TGTGCCAGCAGCGTAGATAGCGGGGGAGTACCTAGCACAGATACGCAGTATTTT. Amino acid sequence: CASSVDSGGVPSTDTQYF.

The chain links TRBV14 to TRBJ1-1; D is ambiguous. Trimming shortened V by 4 bases and J by 1 base, and 7 bases separated the two germline ends. CDR1 SGHDN and CDR2 FVKESK come from the germline V gene. This CDR3 comprises 13 residues. The CDR3 is CASSPKRNTEAFF. The CDR3 region has the DNA TGTGCCAGCAGCCCGAAGCGGAACACTGAAGCTTTCTTT.